Sequencing of this TCR beta chain was carried out in a study of cytomegalovirus exposure and HLA in healthy donors. The protocol was immunoSEQ multiplex PCR, while the TCRdb copy is restricted to in-frame clones and leaves out a portion. Here the sample spans around 150,000 clones, approximately 90% being singletons. The clonotype originates from a man younger than 35 in good health and CMV-seronegative. The sample taken for sequencing was PBMCs.

The CDR3 sequence: CASSVLQGPYEQYF. DNA for the CDR3: TGTGCCAGCAGTGTACTACAGGGCCCCTACGAGCAGTACTTC. The rearrangement joins TRBV6-5 to TRBJ2-7; maybe TRBD1 (6 bases). CDR1 is MNHEY and CDR2 is SVGAGI in the germline V gene. This CDR3 region has 14 residues. Trimming shortened V by 5 bases and J by 2 bases, and 13 bases separated the two germline ends.